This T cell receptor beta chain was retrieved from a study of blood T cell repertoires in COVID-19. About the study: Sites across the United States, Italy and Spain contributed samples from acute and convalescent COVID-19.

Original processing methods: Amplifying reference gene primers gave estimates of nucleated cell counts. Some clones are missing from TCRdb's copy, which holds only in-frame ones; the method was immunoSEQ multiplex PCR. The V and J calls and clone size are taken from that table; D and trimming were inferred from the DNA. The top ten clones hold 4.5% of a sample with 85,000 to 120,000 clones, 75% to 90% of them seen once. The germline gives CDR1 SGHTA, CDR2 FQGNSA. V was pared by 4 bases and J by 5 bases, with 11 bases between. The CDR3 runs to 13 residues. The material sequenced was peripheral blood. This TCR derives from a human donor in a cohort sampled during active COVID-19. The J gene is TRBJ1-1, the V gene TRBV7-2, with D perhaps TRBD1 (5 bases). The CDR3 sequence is CASSSRGKTEAFF. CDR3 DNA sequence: TGTGCCAGCAGCTCCCGGGGGAAGACTGAAGCTTTCTTT.